This TCR beta chain emerged from a study of T cells in Graves' hyperthyroidism and ophthalmopathy. This clonotype was seen repeatedly, ten times or more. Antigen: not known. With a duration under 2 months, the hyperthyroidism was newly diagnosed in patients aged 18 to 65. There were TCR beta CDR3 regions amplified from RNA transcripts. During a first-round RT-PCR of the TCR CDR3, the HTBI primer set was used. TCRdb passed the multiplex PCR reads through MiXCR, listing each CDR3 protein once. The sample gives about 350,000 distinct CDR3 sequences, approximately 15% of which show up once; around 24% is in the top ten. Study results and limitations: Most clonotypes expanded in thyroid above 0.001 were likewise present in blood.

This clonotype was sampled from a woman in her 30s with Graves' hyperthyroidism. Sequencing used blood.

CDR3 bases: TGTGCCAGCAGGGCAGACAGGGACCCCTCCTACGAGCAGTACTTC. Protein sequence: CASRADRDPSYEQYF. V and J are TRBV2 and TRBJ2-7, with TRBD1 matching 7 bases. Germline values: CDR1 SNHLY, CDR2 FYNNEI. The CDR3 runs to 15 residues. V lost 6 bases, J lost 0 bases, and 8 bases stayed unmatched. Supplemented by reference TRBV2 and TRBJ2-7, the full variable domain reads EPEVTQTPSHQVTQMGQEVILRCVPISNHLYFYWYRQILGQKVEFLVSFYNNEISEKSEIFDDQFSVERPDGSNFTLKIRSTKLEDSAMYFCASRADRDPSYEQYFGPGTRLTVT.